This T cell receptor (beta chain) was retrieved from a study of OX40 agonist ivuxolimab in advanced cancers. Study overall: Enrolled patients in dose escalation had cancers that were hepatocellular carcinoma, melanoma, renal cell or head and neck cancer. General study results and limits: Among the lowest levels of clonal expansion were found in partial responders at 0.1-3.0 mg/kg.

TCRdb keeps only in-frame clones here, not all; method: immunoSEQ multiplex PCR. This repertoire shows about 45,000 clones, 65% to 90% found once; its top ten account for around 2.5%. V dropped 5 bases and J dropped 4; count of bases not matched to a gene: 5. The CDR3 totals 15 residues. Germline V CDR1 and CDR2: KGHSH, LQKENI. On this clone itself: Its antigen is currently unknown.

The receptor comes from an adult with an advanced solid tumor such as melanoma, head and neck, liver or kidney cancer. This chain links TRBV18 with TRBJ2-1, with 10 bases lining up with TRBD2. Sample: CD4+ or CD8+ T cells sorted from blood, taken in a trial of the OX40 agonist ivuxolimab. In nucleotides, the CDR3 is TGTGCCAGCTCATGGCCTAGCGGGGGATACAATGAGCAGTTCTTC. It specifies CASSWPSGGYNEQFF.